This T cell receptor (beta chain) was observed in a study of T cells in Graves' hyperthyroidism and ophthalmopathy. For the study at large: Initial diagnosis, before any treatment, was when peripheral blood was collected.

Findings of the study overall: Most thyroid-expanded clonotypes above 0.001 were also found in blood. Using 13 V-J features, a model discriminated ophthalmopathy from stable hyperthyroidism.

Inclusion characteristics of ophthalmopathy patients comprised a Clinical Activity Score of at least 3, a NOSPECS grade of at least 4, and duration under 3 months. V lost 6 bases and J lost 9, with 12 bases in between. Germline loops: CDR1 MNHEY, CDR2 SVGEGT. The CDR3 runs 12 residues. The table lists this clonotype with a few counts. Its antigen is as yet unknown. RNA transcripts were the template for amplifying TCR beta CDR3 regions. Carried out on the TCR CDR3, a first-round RT-PCR used the HTBI primer set. MiXCR, applied by TCRdb to the multiplex PCR reads, yields one record per CDR3 protein. This sample carries 490,000 or so distinct CDR3 sequences, roughly 22% of them seen once, and the ten largest clones take around 50%.

Specimen: blood. This chain joins TRBV6-2 or TRBV6-3 and TRBJ2-1; unclear D gene. This clonotype originated in a woman in her seventies with Graves' ophthalmopathy. CDR3 residues: CASRKGASEQFF. The CDR3 DNA follows: TGTGCCAGCAGGAAGGGTGCGAGTGAGCAGTTCTTC.